One sample yielded the 20 T cell receptor beta chains listed below, sequenced in a study of blood T cell repertoires in COVID-19. Method: immunoSEQ multiplex PCR; TCRdb's copy keeps in-frame clones and lacks some. The sample includes about 160,000 clones, roughly 80% of them seen just once. The sequencing input was peripheral blood. Receptor source: a man aged 65 to 79 with acute or convalescent COVID-19.

The chain is built from TRBV6-2 or TRBV6-3 and TRBJ2-7, with TRBD2 identical over 10 bases. Germline V gene lookup returns CDR1 MNHEY and CDR2 SVGEGT. This CDR3 region has 15 residues. V dropped 6 bases and J dropped 6; count of bases not matched to a gene: 11. The CDR3 protein is CASSFQLAGSSEQYF. For the CDR3, the DNA is TGTGCCAGCAGCTTCCAACTAGCGGGAAGTTCCGAGCAGTACTTC.

CDR3 nucleotide sequence: TGTGCCACCCCCGTCAAGGAGGGCTATCTTGAGACCCAGTACTTC. Its translation: CATPVKEGYLETQYF. The chain has TRBV24-1 and TRBJ2-5, with a possible D match to TRBD2 (6 bases). CDR3 length: 15 amino acids. With 9 bases removed from V and 5 bases from J, the gap between germline ends came to 21 bases. The germline V gene has CDR1 KGHDR and CDR2 SFDVKD.

The chain joins TRBV5-4 to TRBJ2-1, with TRBD2 identical over 13 bases. This CDR3 has 15 amino acids. Per the germline V gene, CDR1 is SGHNT and CDR2 is YYREEE (reference sequence). V gave up 4 bases and J gave up 5 bases; unmatched junction bases: 3. The CDR3: CASSQTSGGHNEQFF. CDR3 nucleotide sequence: TGTGCCAGCAGCCAGACTAGCGGGGGGCACAATGAGCAGTTCTTC. Supplemented by reference TRBV5-4 and TRBJ2-1, the full variable domain reads ETGVTQSPTHLIKTRGQQVTLRCSSQSGHNTVSWYQQALGQGPQFIFQYYREEENGRGNFPPRFSGLQFPNYSSELNVNALELDDSALYLCASSQTSGGHNEQFFGPGTRLTVL.

The gene calls are TRBV5-5 and TRBJ1-1, with 12 bases identical to TRBD1. The CDR3 totals 16 residues. Per germline, CDR1 SGHKS and CDR2 YYEKEE (reference sequence). With 5 bases clipped from V and 5 bases from J, the junction kept 10 bases outside the gene matches. CDR3 nucleotides: TGTGCCAGCAGTTCCGGGACAGGGGGCAGAGGTACTGAAGCTTTCTTT. This encodes CASSSGTGGRGTEAFF.

The rearrangement joins TRBV5-5 to TRBJ2-5; tentatively, D is TRBD1 (6 bases). The V gene lost 0 bases and the J gene lost 4 bases, with 7 bases spanning the gap. This CDR3 has 13 residues. Germline CDR1 and CDR2: SGHKS and YYEKEE (reference sequence). The CDR3 protein is CASSLVGGETQYF. CDR3 DNA: TGTGCCAGCAGCTTGGTAGGGGGAGAGACCCAGTACTTC. Full variable domain (missing parts from reference TRBV5-5 and TRBJ2-5): DAGVTQSPTHLIKTRGQQVTLRCSPISGHKSVSWYQQVLGQGPQFIFQYYEKEERGRGNFPDRFSARQFPNYSSELNVNALLLGDSALYLCASSLVGGETQYFGPGTRLLVL.

The V and J genes are TRBV5-4 and TRBJ1-4; 8 nucleotides line up with TRBD1. The V segment lost 2 bases and the J segment 7 bases; nucleotides outside the gene matches: 7. The CDR3 is made up of 15 amino acids. Germline V gene lookup returns CDR1 SGHNT and CDR2 YYREEE (reference sequence). DNA for the CDR3: TGTGCCAGCAGCTTACTACCGGGACAGGCTGAAAAACTGTTTTTT. It is translated as CASSLLPGQAEKLFF.

This chain links TRBV5-1 with TRBJ2-5, with D tentatively TRBD2 (6 bases). Trimming took off 1 base at V and 2 bases at J, with 24 bases between the two ends. The CDR3 has 19 residues. From germline, CDR1 is SGHRS and CDR2 YFSETQ. As DNA, the CDR3 is TGCGCCAGCAGCTTGATGGGTGCGACTAGTCTAGGTCCTCAAGAGACCCAGTACTTC. It yields the protein CASSLMGATSLGPQETQYF.

This clone was recorded a few times. J is TRBJ2-7 and V is TRBV10-3; TRBD1 matches at 8 bases. CDR1 ENHRY and CDR2 SYGVKD come from the germline V gene. Losses at the gene ends were 7 bases for V and 5 bases for J; bases not matched to a gene: 10. The CDR3 loop spans 14 amino acids. The CDR3 region has the DNA TGTGCCATCACCACAGGACAGGGTTTCAACGAGCAGTACTTC. This gives the protein CAITTGQGFNEQYF.

This clone occurred once. The chain employs TRBV4-3 and TRBJ1-2; tentatively, D is TRBD1 (5 bases). This CDR3 is 14 amino acids long. Trimming pared 2 bases from V and 1 base from J, leaving 8 bases between. Germline V gene lookup returns CDR1 LGHNA and CDR2 YSLEER. Here the CDR3 DNA reads TGCGCCAGCAGCCAATACCAGGGTAACTATGGCTACACCTTC. This codes for CASSQYQGNYGYTF.

J is TRBJ2-2 and V is TRBV5-6; tentatively, D is TRBD1 (6 bases). The V end was cut by 0 bases, the J end by 4 bases, with 13 bases between. CDR3 length equals 16 residues. Germline-derived CDR1 and CDR2 are SGHDT and YYEEEE. The DNA of the CDR3 is TGTGCCAGCAGCTTGGAAGACAGGCCCATCACCGGGGAGCTGTTTTTT. Residues: CASSLEDRPITGELFF.

There are a few counts of this clone. V gene TRBV19 combines with J gene TRBJ1-1, with D hard to call. V lost 4 bases, J lost 1 base, and 10 bases lay in between. CDR1 is LNHDA and CDR2 is SQIVND in the germline V gene (reference sequence). This CDR3 is 14 amino acids long. CDR3 sequence reads: CASSNRLTNTEAFF. As DNA, the CDR3 is TGTGCCAGTAGTAACAGACTAACGAACACTGAAGCTTTCTTT. The variable domain in full, with the rest retrieved from reference TRBV19 and TRBJ1-1, is DGGITQSPKYLFRKEGQNVTLSCEQNLNHDAMYWYRQDPGQGLRLIYYSQIVNDFQKGDIAEGYSVSREKKESFPLTVTSAQKNPTAFYLCASSNRLTNTEAFFGQGTRLTVV.

V usage is TRBV10-1 and J usage is TRBJ1-5, with D possibly being TRBD1 (5 bases). CDR1 and CDR2 (germline): WNHNN, SYGVQD (reference sequence). Trimming removed 4 bases at V and 5 bases at J, with 12 bases between. This CDR3 is 14 amino acids long. For the CDR3, the DNA is TGCGCCAGCAGTGCCGCCAGGGAGGATCAGCCCCAGCATTTT. Its translation is CASSAAREDQPQHF.

The chain couples TRBV5-8 to TRBJ2-4; D gene unclear. V was pared by 4 bases and J by 7 bases, with 18 bases between. This CDR3 contains 15 residues. Germline V gene sequence: CDR1 SGHTS, CDR2 YDEGEE. The CDR3 bases are TGTGCCAGCAGCCCGGCAACGGGTGGTGTGAACATTCAGTACTTC. It encodes CASSPATGGVNIQYF.

The CDR3 DNA reads TGCGCCAGCAGCTTGGGTGATCGGACTGAGAAATGGCCCCAGCATTTT. Protein: CASSLGDRTEKWPQHF. The chain recombines TRBV5-1 with TRBJ1-5; no clear D gene. The CDR3 totals 16 residues. The V end was cut by 0 bases, the J end by 9 bases, with 19 bases between. The germline gives CDR1 SGHRS, CDR2 YFSETQ.

The chain combines TRBV5-4 with TRBJ2-7, with 11 bases matching TRBD1. Germline CDR1 SGHNT, CDR2 YYREEE (reference sequence). V dropped 1 base and J dropped 3; count of bases not matched to a gene: 3. The CDR3 is made up of 15 amino acids. CDR3 DNA sequence: TGTGCCAGCAGCTTGCCGGGACAGGGGGGCTACGAGCAGTACTTC. It specifies CASSLPGQGGYEQYF.

This rearrangement joins TRBV4-1 to TRBJ2-5, with TRBD1 matching over 11 bases. Germline CDR1 MGHRA, CDR2 YSYEKL. The CDR3 extends over 16 amino acids. V lost 5 bases and J lost 1; bases outside the gene matches: 6. The CDR3 DNA reads TGCGCCAGCAGCGCAGTCGGACAGGGGGCCCAAGAGACCCAGTACTTC. As protein: CASSAVGQGAQETQYF.

The chain joins TRBV11-3 to TRBJ2-7; 9 nucleotides line up with TRBD1. Germline CDR1 reads SGHNT; CDR2 reads YENEEA. J lost 6 bases, V lost 5 bases, and 11 bases had no gene match. The CDR3 loop spans 15 amino acids. CDR3 residues: CASSAAGQGGREQYF. Here the CDR3 DNA reads TGTGCCAGCAGCGCCGCGGGACAGGGAGGTCGCGAGCAGTACTTC.

This clone was observed a few times. The chain recombines TRBV5-1 with TRBJ2-3; TRBD1 is a possible D gene (5 bases). Germline CDR1 SGHRS, CDR2 YFSETQ. The CDR3 consists of 13 residues. Trimming stripped 1 base from V and 8 bases from J, with 11 bases between. Here the CDR3 reads CASSLSVRGTQYF. CDR3 in DNA: TGCGCCAGCAGCTTGTCGGTTAGGGGTACGCAGTATTTT.

V gene TRBV6-2 or TRBV6-3 combines with J gene TRBJ1-2, with D unclear. V was cut by 6 bases and J by 1 base, with 9 bases left in between. Germline CDR1 is MNHEY and CDR2 is SVGEGT. The CDR3 has 13 amino acids. CDR3 sequence reads: CASSRTVNYGYTF. The CDR3 bases are TGTGCCAGCAGCCGTACTGTTAACTATGGCTACACCTTC.

The CDR3 protein is CASSQRRGAHNEQFF. The CDR3 DNA reads as TGTGCCAGCAGCCAACGGCGGGGTGCTCACAATGAGCAGTTCTTC. The chain has TRBV3-1 (or the pseudogene TRBV3-2) and TRBJ2-1; D might be TRBD2 (6 bases). CDR1 is LGHDT, CDR2 YNNKEL, per germline (reference sequence). The CDR3 sequence is 15 residues long. V shed 2 bases and J shed 5 bases, with 13 bases lying between them.